The 30 T cell receptor beta chains in this list originate from one sample, sequenced in a study of T cell responses to AZD1222 COVID-19 vaccine. The protocol was immunoSEQ multiplex PCR, while the TCRdb copy is restricted to in-frame clones and leaves out a portion. The sample shows 65,000 to 95,000 clones, about 84% of them seen only once. The sequencing here drew on peripheral blood, taken on day 0 of AZD1222 vaccination. The receptor set was obtained from an adult in good health.

CDR3 in DNA: TGTGCCACCGCCAGGCAAGCGGGCACAGATACGCAGTATTTT. Translation gives CATARQAGTDTQYF. The chain joins TRBV2 to TRBJ2-3; maybe TRBD2 (5 bases). Trimming left V 10 bases short and J 1 base short, with 15 bases between. The germline CDR1 and CDR2 sequences are SNHLY and FYNNEI. The CDR3 sequence is 14 residues long.

This clone was detected only a few times. This rearrangement joins TRBV4-1 to TRBJ1-1; D gene ambiguous. The CDR3 sequence is 13 residues long. CDR1 is MGHRA and CDR2 is YSYEKL in the germline V gene. Between the trimmed V and J ends, which lost 2 bases and 6 bases, there was a span of 10 bases. DNA of the CDR3: TGCGCCAGCAGCCAAACCCTCCGGGCTGAAGCTTTCTTT. Protein sequence: CASSQTLRAEAFF.

The V gene is TRBV30, the J gene TRBJ1-2; TRBD1 is a possible D gene (5 bases). This CDR3 comprises 13 residues. Germline V gene data show CDR1 as GTSNPN and CDR2 as SVGIG (reference sequence). With 5 bases removed from V and 4 bases from J, the gap between germline ends came to 14 bases. CDR3 nucleotide sequence: TGTGCCTGGGATTTAGGGGATATCTATGGCTACACCTTC. Protein sequence: CAWDLGDIYGYTF.

Regarding this clone: Other DNA sequences in this specimen translate into the identical CDR3. This chain links TRBV27 with TRBJ1-2; TRBD1 is a possible D gene (5 bases). Germline CDR1 is MNHEY and CDR2 is SMNVEV (reference sequence). The CDR3 sequence is 13 residues long. Trimming took off 0 bases at V and 4 bases at J, with 6 bases between the two ends. Here the CDR3 DNA reads TGTGCCAGCAGTTTATCGGGGCTCTATGGCTACACCTTC. It translates to CASSLSGLYGYTF.

The chain links TRBV10-1 to TRBJ2-3, with a weak D call TRBD2 (6 bases). CDR3 size: 14 residues. Germline V CDR1 and CDR2: WNHNN, SYGVQD (reference sequence). The ends were cut back, 1 base at V and 5 bases at J, with 10 bases in the middle. The CDR3 nucleotides are TGCGCCAGCAGTGAGTATCAGGGAGGAGATACGCAGTATTTT. It encodes CASSEYQGGDTQYF.

The rearrangement uses TRBV10-3 and TRBJ2-7; D unclear. Germline CDR1 ENHRY, CDR2 SYGVKD. The V gene lost 3 bases and the J gene lost 0 bases, with 9 bases spanning the gap. This CDR3 comprises 14 residues. CDR3 bases: TGTGCCATCAGTGACAGATTGTCCTCCTACGAGCAGTACTTC. Encoded protein: CAISDRLSSYEQYF.

The V call is TRBV28, the J call TRBJ2-1, with D uncertain. Germline V gene data show CDR1 as MDHEN and CDR2 as SYDVKM. Trimming stripped 4 bases from V and 9 bases from J, with 16 bases between. This CDR3 has 14 amino acids. Here the CDR3 DNA reads TGTGCCAGCAGTTCGGGCCCCCTGTCTATTGAGCAGTTCTTC. Protein: CASSSGPLSIEQFF.

This clone came up once. V is TRBV2 and J is TRBJ2-5; D unclear. Looked up from germline, CDR1 is SNHLY and CDR2 is FYNNEI. The V and J ends lost 7 bases and 2 bases respectively, with 5 bases between them. This CDR3 spans 11 amino acids. The CDR3 sequence is CASIQQETQYF. The CDR3 region has the DNA TGTGCCAGCATCCAGCAAGAGACCCAGTACTTC.

The genes are TRBV29-1 and TRBJ2-1; D is ambiguous. V was clipped by 3 bases and J by 7 bases, with 16 bases between them. The germline gives CDR1 SQVTM, CDR2 ANQGSEA. The CDR3 spans 14 residues. The CDR3 region has the DNA TGCAGCGTTGAGGAAGGCTGGGCCGGAAATGAGCAGTTCTTC. Protein: CSVEEGWAGNEQFF.

The chain couples TRBV7-8 to TRBJ1-2, with 9 positions matching TRBD1. V lost 5 bases to trimming and J lost 7 bases; unmatched junction nucleotides: 5. The CDR3 covers 13 residues. CDR1 and CDR2 (germline): SGHVS, FQNEAQ. The CDR3 DNA reads TGTGCCAGCAGCCAGGACAGGGGAATTGGCTACACCTTC. It yields the protein CASSQDRGIGYTF.

The chain links TRBV29-1 to TRBJ1-2; D might be TRBD1 (5 bases). CDR3 length: 13 amino acids. Germline CDR1 SQVTM, CDR2 ANQGSEA. V shed 3 bases and J shed 4 bases, with 12 bases lying between them. The CDR3 region is CSVEWGQSYGYTF. In DNA form, the CDR3 reads TGCAGCGTTGAGTGGGGCCAGTCCTATGGCTACACCTTC.

V usage is TRBV20-1 and J usage is TRBJ2-7; no clear D gene. Germline CDR1 is DFQATT and CDR2 is SNEGSKA (reference sequence). Trimming took 3 bases from V and 6 from J, leaving 9 bases between them. This CDR3 spans 11 amino acids. The CDR3 nucleotides read TGCAGTGCTAGTAAGTCTCCCGAGCAGTACTTC. It translates to CSASKSPEQYF.

The chain couples TRBV15 to TRBJ2-5; TRBD1 agrees at 8 bases. The CDR3 runs to 16 residues. Germline V gives CDR1 LNHNV, CDR2 YYDKDF (reference sequence). V lost 3 bases to trimming and J lost 5 bases; unmatched junction nucleotides: 11. CDR3 region: CATSRNSGQGGETQYF. CDR3 nucleotides: TGTGCCACCAGCAGGAACTCCGGACAGGGAGGCGAGACCCAGTACTTC.

This clone was seen a single time. The rearrangement joins TRBV11-2 to TRBJ1-4, with a weak D call TRBD1 (5 bases). Per germline, CDR1 SGHAT and CDR2 FQNNGV. Trimming pared 2 bases from V and 8 bases from J, leaving 12 bases between. This CDR3 comprises 14 residues. The CDR3 reads CASSLSGAREKLFF. The CDR3 bases are TGTGCCAGCAGCTTATCCGGGGCAAGGGAAAAACTGTTTTTT.

The chain has TRBV30 and TRBJ1-1; TRBD1 is a possible D gene (5 bases). The CDR3 is 15 amino acids. V was clipped by 0 bases and J by 0 bases, with 11 bases between them. Germline assignment: CDR1 GTSNPN and CDR2 SVGIG (reference sequence). The CDR3 bases are TGTGCCTGGAGTGTCCTAGACAGTATGAACACTGAAGCTTTCTTT. Residues: CAWSVLDSMNTEAFF.

This clone was found once. Compared with germline, one end of the junction differs, possibly owing to a read error. This chain uses TRBV6-1 with TRBJ2-1, with no clear D. There are 15 residues in the CDR3. Per germline, CDR1 MNHNS and CDR2 SASEGT. The CDR3 loop is CASREGDTLNNEQFF. In nucleotides, the CDR3 is TGTGCCAGCAGGGAAGGAGACACTCTAAACAATGAGCAGTTCTTC.

The rearrangement links TRBV4-1 to TRBJ2-5; tentative D call: TRBD2 (5 bases). The germline gives CDR1 MGHRA, CDR2 YSYEKL. The CDR3 is 14 amino acids. V was shortened by 4 bases and J by 1 base, with 10 bases between the two germline ends. Written as DNA, the CDR3 is TGCGCCAGCAGCCTTAAAGAGGGCCAAGAGACCCAGTACTTC. It specifies CASSLKEGQETQYF.

This chain links TRBV5-4 with TRBJ2-2; TRBD1 aligns across 9 bases. CDR3 length equals 16 residues. CDR1 is SGHNT and CDR2 is YYREEE in the germline V gene (reference sequence). V shed 3 bases, J shed 4 bases, and the junction held 7 bases outside the gene matches. CDR3 bases: TGTGCCAGCAGCTCGGGGGGACAGGGAGTCACCGGGGAGCTGTTTTTT. Translating gives CASSSGGQGVTGELFF.

J is TRBJ2-1 and V is TRBV19, with unresolved D. CDR1 LNHDA and CDR2 SQIVND come from the germline V gene (reference sequence). The CDR3 is 13 residues long. V was clipped by 3 bases and J by 4 bases, with 7 bases between them. The CDR3 nucleotides are TGTGCCAGTAGTATCAACACATACAATGAGCAGTTCTTC. Protein sequence: CASSINTYNEQFF.

CDR3 region: CASSPGGQELNYGYTF. The CDR3 coding sequence is TGTGCCAGCAGCCCGGGCGGACAGGAGTTGAACTATGGCTACACCTTC. The genes are TRBV7-8 and TRBJ1-2; the match to TRBD1 covers 7 bases. The CDR3 contains 16 residues. V dropped 5 bases and J dropped 2; count of bases not matched to a gene: 11. Germline lookup yields CDR1 SGHVS and CDR2 FQNEAQ.

V gene TRBV12-3 or TRBV12-4 combines with J gene TRBJ1-1; D remains unclear. The ends were cut back, 6 bases at V and 1 base at J, with 9 bases in the middle. The CDR3 loop spans 13 amino acids. The CDR3: CASSPGPNTEAFF. The DNA of the CDR3 is TGTGCCAGCAGCCCTGGACCGAACACTGAAGCTTTCTTT.

The V gene is TRBV15, the J gene TRBJ1-1; D gene unclear. Germline V lookup: CDR1 LNHNV, CDR2 YYDKDF (reference sequence). V was pared by 6 bases and J by 2 bases, with 13 bases between. The CDR3 length is 14 residues. The CDR3: CATRDGSVNTEAFF. The CDR3 nucleotides are TGTGCCACCAGAGACGGTTCGGTTAACACTGAAGCTTTCTTT.

The chain combines TRBV7-2 with TRBJ2-2; TRBD2 is a possible D gene (6 bases). CDR3 length: 15 amino acids. CDR1 is SGHTA, CDR2 FQGNSA, per germline. V lost 2 bases and J lost 5, with 12 bases in between. The CDR3 loop is CASSLWGDRTGELFF. The CDR3 DNA sequence: TGTGCCAGCAGCTTATGGGGGGATAGGACCGGGGAGCTGTTTTTT.

The V call is TRBV6-5, the J call TRBJ1-5; the D gene is possibly TRBD1 (5 bases). V lost 5 bases and J lost 2, with 13 bases in between. Germline CDR1 and CDR2: MNHEY and SVGAGI. The CDR3 is 15 amino acids. CDR3 loop: CASSRDGNGNQPQHF. The CDR3 bases are TGTGCCAGCAGTCGGGACGGTAATGGCAATCAGCCCCAGCATTTT.

The J gene is TRBJ2-4, the V gene TRBV5-1, with 11 bases identical to TRBD1. The CDR3 runs 16 residues. Germline-derived CDR1 and CDR2 are SGHRS and YFSETQ. V lost 3 bases to trimming and J lost 3 bases; unmatched junction nucleotides: 5. CDR3 loop: CASSSEGQGVKNIQYF. The CDR3 bases are TGCGCCAGCAGCTCAGAGGGACAGGGGGTCAAAAACATTCAGTACTTC.

This sequence joins TRBV5-4 and TRBJ2-5; D remains ambiguous. CDR3 length equals 15 residues. Trimming stripped 0 bases from V and 4 bases from J, with 13 bases between. Germline V gives CDR1 SGHNT, CDR2 YYREEE (reference sequence). The CDR3 sequence is CASSLESLDGETQYF. The CDR3 DNA reads as TGTGCCAGCAGCTTGGAATCGTTAGATGGAGAGACCCAGTACTTC.

This chain joins TRBV19 and TRBJ2-4, with 12 positions matching TRBD2. Per germline, CDR1 LNHDA and CDR2 SQIVND (reference sequence). This CDR3 is 17 amino acids long. Trimming at V came to 0 bases and at J to 0 bases, leaving 0 bases not matched to a gene. CDR3 in DNA: TGTGCCAGTAGTATAGAGGGACTAGCGGGAGCCAAAAACATTCAGTACTTC. Encoded protein: CASSIEGLAGAKNIQYF.

There are a few counts of this clone. The V gene is TRBV7-9, the J gene TRBJ1-5; D is ambiguous. V lost 5 bases and J lost 8, with 16 bases in between. CDR1 and CDR2 (germline): SEHNR, FQNEAQ (reference sequence). CDR3 length: 14 amino acids. The CDR3 reads CASSPVGEVKPQHF. The CDR3 DNA reads TGTGCCAGCAGCCCAGTAGGCGAGGTAAAGCCCCAGCATTTT.

The DNA of the CDR3 is TGTGCCAGTAGTGGACAGGACCCCTACGAGCAGTACTTC. It encodes CASSGQDPYEQYF. The chain is built from TRBV28 and TRBJ2-7, with TRBD1 matching 7 bases. J lost 2 bases, V lost 9 bases, and 7 bases had no gene match. Germline values: CDR1 MDHEN, CDR2 SYDVKM. CDR3 length: 13 amino acids.

V gene TRBV28 combines with J gene TRBJ1-2; no clear D. This CDR3 has 15 amino acids. Per germline, CDR1 MDHEN and CDR2 SYDVKM. V lost 6 bases and J 4 bases, leaving 18 bases between the germline ends. The CDR3 is CASSFSLWTGYGYTF. The CDR3 DNA sequence: TGTGCCAGCAGCTTTTCCCTCTGGACGGGCTATGGCTACACCTTC.